These T cell receptor beta chains were read from a single sample in a study of T cells in localized non-small cell lung cancer. Assay used: immunoSEQ multiplex PCR; TCRdb lists only in-frame clones, some missing. The sample has fewer than 7,500 clones, approximately 46% seen once; the top ten hold less than 5%. Sequencing was performed on lymph node tissue, taken before any cancer treatment. Every receptor here comes from a man aged 40 to 70 with stage I lung adenocarcinoma. Each CDR3 is given with its conserved first and last residue. D genes are given only for firm matches. A clone size is listed for some rows: how often the clone was seen (once, few, many), or a class if it is expanded.

abundance	len	d_gene	v_gene	j_gene	CDR3nt	CDR3aa
NA	13	NA	TRBV18	TRBJ2-1	TGTGCCAGCTCTAAAAAACCTGGCGATGAGCAGTTCTTC	CASSKKPGDEQFF
NA	16	NA	TRBV9	TRBJ2-2	TGTGCCAGCAGCGTAGTAGCGGACCCGAACACCGGGGAGCTGTTTTTT	CASSVVADPNTGELFF
few	15	NA	TRBV18	TRBJ2-3	TGTGCCAGCTCACCCCCGGGGGTTCGCACAGATACGCAGTATTTT	CASSPPGVRTDTQYF
once	14	TRBD2	TRBV19	TRBJ2-7	TGTGCCAGTAGAGCGACTAGCGGCATCTACGAGCAGTACTTC	CASRATSGIYEQYF
NA	14	TRBD2	TRBV11-3	TRBJ2-2	TGTGCTAGCAGCCCGACTAGCGGAACCGGGGAGCTGTTTTTT	CASSPTSGTGELFF
NA	18	NA	TRBV23-1	TRBJ1-6	TGCGCCAGCAGCCAAGATGCGGCTAGGAGCTCCTATAATTCACCCCTCCACTTT	CASSQDAARSSYNSPLHF
NA	14	TRBD1	TRBV6-8	TRBJ2-5	TGTGCCAGCAGTTACGACAGGGGGCAAGAGACCCAGTACTTC	CASSYDRGQETQYF
once	17	TRBD1	TRBV10-2	TRBJ2-6	TGCGCCAGCAGTGAGTGGACAGGGGACTCTGGGGCCAACGTCCTGACTTTC	CASSEWTGDSGANVLTF
few	14	TRBD1	TRBV10-3	TRBJ2-5	TGTGCCATCAGTGAGGACAGGGGTGGAGAGACCCAGTACTTC	CAISEDRGGETQYF
NA	20	TRBD1	TRBV6-8	TRBJ2-6	TGTGCCAGCAGCGAGAGGAGGGGGTACAGGGGGATCTCTGGGGCCAACGTCCTGACTTTC	CASSERRGYRGISGANVLTF
NA	12	NA	TRBV18	TRBJ2-7	TGTGCCACGGGTCGGGATCCCTACGAGCAGTACTTC	CATGRDPYEQYF
NA	13	TRBD1	TRBV19	TRBJ1-5	TGTGCCAGTAGCCGGGACAGGAGTCAGCCCCAGCATTTT	CASSRDRSQPQHF
NA	14	NA	TRBV7-4	TRBJ2-1	TGTGCCAGCAGCTTAACCAGGGACTACAATGAGCAGTTCTTC	CASSLTRDYNEQFF
NA	14	NA	TRBV6-8	TRBJ2-5	TGTGCCAGCAGTGAGTCGGCAGTACAAGAGACCCAGTACTTC	CASSESAVQETQYF
NA	16	NA	TRBV11-3	TRBJ1-1	TGTGCCAGCAGCTTAGGTCCGGTGCATCCGAACACTGAAGCTTTCTTT	CASSLGPVHPNTEAFF
NA	13	NA	TRBV18	TRBJ1-4	TGTGCCAGCTCACTTGACCAGGATGAAAAACTGTTTTTT	CASSLDQDEKLFF
NA	14	NA	TRBV19	TRBJ2-1	TGTGCCAGTAACGAGGGGTCCCCCTACAATGAGCAGTTCTTC	CASNEGSPYNEQFF
NA	13	NA	TRBV19	TRBJ1-1	TGTGCCTCATGCCACAGTCCGGGCGGTGAAGCTTTCTTT	CASCHSPGGEAFF
NA	13	NA	TRBV30	TRBJ1-1	TGTGCCTGGAAACTCACAGGGAACACTGAAGCTTTCTTT	CAWKLTGNTEAFF
NA	14	NA	TRBV4-1	TRBJ1-1	TGCGCCAGCAGCCAAGACGGGGGAGACACTGAAGCTTTCTTT	CASSQDGGDTEAFF
NA	13	NA	TRBV2	TRBJ2-2	TGTGCCAGCAGTGAAGCCTACACCGGGGAGCTGTTTTTT	CASSEAYTGELFF
NA	15	NA	TRBV1	TRBJ2-1	TGCGCCAGCAGCCAAGAGGTCGCAGAGTACAATGAGCAGTTCTTC	CASSQEVAEYNEQFF
NA	16	NA	TRBV28	TRBJ1-6	TGTGCCAGCAGTTTCAGGGGCGACTATGGGTATTCACCCCTCCACTTT	CASSFRGDYGYSPLHF
NA	14	NA	TRBV9	TRBJ1-1	TGTGCCAGCAGTGAAGCGTGGGGCGGGGCTGAAGCTTTCTTT	CASSEAWGGAEAFF
NA	16	TRBD2	TRBV10-2	TRBJ2-1	TGCGCCAGCAGCGGGAGGGGGACTAGCGGGTACAATGAGCAGTTCTTC	CASSGRGTSGYNEQFF
NA	16	NA	TRBV6-8	TRBJ2-1	TGTGCCAGCAGTTACTTGGGGAAAGTCTCCTACAATGAGCAGTTCTTC	CASSYLGKVSYNEQFF
few	14	NA	TRBV11-3	TRBJ1-1	TGTGCCAGCAGCTCGGGGACACAAAACACTGAAGCTTTCTTT	CASSSGTQNTEAFF
NA	14	TRBD1	TRBV9	TRBJ1-5	TGTGCCAGCAGCGGACAGGGATGGGATCAGCCCCAGCATTTT	CASSGQGWDQPQHF
medium-sized	15	NA	TRBV9	TRBJ2-5	TGTGCCAGCAGCACTGTACAGGGCGGCCAAGAGACCCAGTACTTC	CASSTVQGGQETQYF
few	14	NA	TRBV6-8	TRBJ2-3	TGTGCCAGCAGACTAGGACAGATCACAGATACGCAGTATTTT	CASRLGQITDTQYF
NA	13	TRBD1	TRBV19	TRBJ2-5	TGTGCCAGCAACAGGGGATCCGGTGGGACCCAGTACTTC	CASNRGSGGTQYF
NA	15	NA	TRBV11-3	TRBJ2-5	TGTGCCAGCAGCTTAACGGGAAATCCCGAAGAGACCCAGTACTTC	CASSLTGNPEETQYF
NA	16	NA	TRBV11-3	TRBJ1-3	TGTGCCAGCAGCTTAAACGGGGGCTGGTCGGGAAACACCATATATTTT	CASSLNGGWSGNTIYF
NA	13	TRBD1	TRBV18	TRBJ1-1	TGTGCCAGCTCGGCAGGGGGGAACACTGAAGCTTTCTTT	CASSAGGNTEAFF
few	13	NA	TRBV10-3	TRBJ2-7	TGTGCCATCACCGAGGGGGACCCCGGGGAGCAGTACTTC	CAITEGDPGEQYF
NA	14	NA	TRBV30	TRBJ2-6	TGTGTCATCTCCAGGGAAGCTGGGGCCAACGTCCTGACTTTC	CVISREAGANVLTF
NA	12	NA	TRBV27	TRBJ1-5	TGTGCCAGAAGGGACGTTAATCAGCCCCAGCATTTT	CARRDVNQPQHF
medium-sized	13	NA	TRBV4-1	TRBJ2-3	TGCGCCAGCGGGACTGTGGGAACAGATACGCAGTATTTT	CASGTVGTDTQYF
NA	15	TRBD1	TRBV28	TRBJ2-7	TGTGCCAGCACTACCGGGACAGGGTCACCCTACGAGCAGTACTTC	CASTTGTGSPYEQYF
once	22	TRBD1	TRBV14	TRBJ1-1	TGTGCCAGCAGCCGAGTGACCGGGACAGGGGACTTCAAAGGATGGAGGGACACTGAAGCTTTCTTT	CASSRVTGTGDFKGWRDTEAFF
few	15	NA	TRBV4-1	TRBJ1-4	TGCGCCAGCAGCCAAGATGCGGGAACTAATGAAAAACTGTTTTTT	CASSQDAGTNEKLFF
few	15	TRBD1	TRBV6-8	TRBJ1-2	TGTGCCAGCAGTTACTCCGGGACAGGGACTCGGGTTTACACCTTC	CASSYSGTGTRVYTF
medium-sized	14	TRBD1	TRBV11-3	TRBJ2-1	TGTGCCAGCAGGAGGGGACAGGGTCTCAATGAGCAGTTCTTC	CASRRGQGLNEQFF
NA	13	NA	TRBV10-2	TRBJ1-2	TGCGCCAGCAGTGTCGACCCCACCCGGGGCTACACCTTC	CASSVDPTRGYTF
once	14	TRBD1	TRBV12-5	TRBJ2-3	TGTGCTAGTGGTCCCGGACAGGGTGGGGATACGCAGTATTTT	CASGPGQGGDTQYF
NA	14	NA	TRBV10-2	TRBJ2-7	TGCGCCAGCAGTGGAATACTGAGAGCCTACGAGCAGTACTTC	CASSGILRAYEQYF
few	14	NA	TRBV28	TRBJ2-7	TGTGCCAGCAGTTTAGGGCAGGGTAGGATCGAGCAGTACTTC	CASSLGQGRIEQYF
few	15	TRBD1	TRBV6-1	TRBJ1-2	TGTGCCAGCAGTGAAGCGACCCTGGACAGGAGTTTACAAACCTTC	CASSEATLDRSLQTF
NA	14	NA	TRBV18	TRBJ1-1	TGTGCCAGCTCACCAGCGGGGGGGTACACTGAAGCTTTCTTT	CASSPAGGYTEAFF
NA	14	NA	TRBV6-8	TRBJ2-3	TGTGCCAGCAGCCAACCTAGCGTCACAGATACGCAGTATTTT	CASSQPSVTDTQYF
NA	14	NA	TRBV11-3	TRBJ1-2	TGTGCCAGCAGCTTAGAGGGCACAGGGAGGCTCTACACCTTC	CASSLEGTGRLYTF
NA	16	TRBD1	TRBV9	TRBJ2-1	TGTGCCAGCAGCGTAGGACAGGGGGCTTCCTACAATGAGCAGTTCTTC	CASSVGQGASYNEQFF
NA	13	NA	TRBV29-1	TRBJ2-7	TGCAGCGTTGCTAGGGGGATAGCCTACGAGCAGTACTTC	CSVARGIAYEQYF